The 7 T cell receptor beta chains below were found in one sample sequenced in a study of T cell repertoires in cytomegalovirus infection. Using its own MiXCR run on the reads, TCRdb lists one record per CDR3 protein. The data show 150,000 to 200,000 distinct CDR3 sequences, roughly 9.8% seen once. The sequenced material came from PBMCs. Every receptor here comes from a human donor in good health (CMV status not recorded). Some clones in this sample may be carry-over from other donors' samples.

This clonotype was seen at least ten times. This sequence joins TRBV7-9 and TRBJ2-7, with 7 bases matching TRBD1. The length of the CDR3 is 16 residues. The J segment lost 6 bases and the V segment lost 6 bases, leaving 17 bases of the junction unmatched. Germline V gene sequence: CDR1 SEHNR, CDR2 FQNEAQ (reference sequence). The DNA of the CDR3 is TGTGCCAGCAGGGGAGAACAGGGGATCGGGCCATCCGAGCAGTACTTC. The encoded protein is CASRGEQGIGPSEQYF. Full variable domain (missing parts from reference TRBV7-9 and TRBJ2-7): DTGVSQNPRHKITKRGQNVTFRCDPISEHNRLYWYRQTLGQGPEFLTYFQNEAQLEKSRLLSDRFSAERPKGSFSTLEIQRTEQGDSAMYLCASRGEQGIGPSEQYFGPGTRLTVT.

This clonotype was counted many times. The chain has TRBV28 and TRBJ1-5, with a tentative D call TRBD1 (6 bases). The V gene lost 6 bases and the J gene lost 1 base, with 10 bases spanning the gap. CDR1 is MDHEN, CDR2 SYDVKM, per germline. The CDR3 runs 14 residues. The CDR3 spells CASSYDRSNQPQHF. Written as DNA, the CDR3 is TGTGCCAGCAGCTATGACAGGAGCAATCAGCCCCAGCATTTT. Complete variable domain (other parts from reference TRBV28 and TRBJ1-5): DVKVTQSSRYLVKRTGEKVFLECVQDMDHENMFWYRQDPGLGLRLIYFSYDVKMKEKGDIPEGYSVSREKKERFSLILESASTNQTSMYLCASSYDRSNQPQHFGDGTRLSIL.

This clonotype was observed at least ten times. V is TRBV7-2 and J is TRBJ1-6, with D unresolved. Between the trimmed V and J ends, which lost 1 base and 9 bases, there was a span of 7 bases. The germline CDR1 and CDR2 sequences are SGHTA and FQGNSA. This CDR3 has 13 amino acids. The CDR3 loop is CASSLEVGSPLHF. The CDR3 bases are TGTGCCAGCAGCTTAGAAGTGGGTTCACCCCTCCACTTT. The entire variable domain, with the rest obtained from reference TRBV7-2 and TRBJ1-6, is as follows: GAGVSQSPSNKVTEKGKDVELRCDPISGHTALYWYRQSLGQGLEFLIYFQGNSAPDKSGLPSDRFSAERTGGSVSTLTIQRTQQEDSAVYLCASSLEVGSPLHFGNGTRLTVT.

The table lists this clonotype with many counts. The rearrangement joins TRBV6-2 or TRBV6-3 to TRBJ2-7; 12 bases match TRBD2. Germline V CDR1 and CDR2: MNHEY, SVGEGT. The trim removed 6 bases at V and 1 base at J, leaving 13 bases unmatched. This CDR3 is 18 amino acids long. The DNA of the CDR3 is TGTGCCAGCAGCCCGCCTCCTGGACTAGCGGGATATTCCTACGAGCAGTACTTC. Translated: CASSPPPGLAGYSYEQYF.

The chain recombines TRBV29-1 with TRBJ1-5; D possibly corresponds to TRBD1 (5 bases). From germline, CDR1 is SQVTM and CDR2 ANQGSEA. The CDR3 totals 14 residues. V was shortened by 4 bases and J by 2 bases, with 12 bases between the two germline ends. CDR3 in DNA: TGCAGCGTTGCCGGGGGACCGGGCAATCAGCCCCAGCATTTT. It translates to CSVAGGPGNQPQHF. The variable domain in full, with the rest retrieved from reference TRBV29-1 and TRBJ1-5, is SAVISQKPSRDICQRGTSLTIQCQVDSQVTMMFWYRQQPGQSLTLIATANQGSEATYESGFVIDKFPISRPNLTFSTLTVSNMSPEDSSIYLCSVAGGPGNQPQHFGDGTRLSIL.

The chain links TRBV12-3 or TRBV12-4 to TRBJ1-4; tentatively, D is TRBD1 (5 bases). V was trimmed by 7 bases and J by 5 bases, leaving 14 bases between them. There are 14 residues in the CDR3. CDR3 sequence (DNA): TGTGCCAGCAACCCGGGACGGACGAATGAAAAACTGTTTTTT. Its protein is CASNPGRTNEKLFF.

This clonotype was counted at least ten times. The V and J genes are TRBV7-3 and TRBJ1-1, with D maybe TRBD1 (5 bases). The CDR3 sequence is 15 residues long. Germline loops: CDR1 SGHTA, CDR2 FQGTGA. V was trimmed by 1 base and J by 3 bases, leaving 12 bases between them. As DNA, the CDR3 is TGTGCCAGCAGCTTAAATGGGGGGAGGGACACTGAAGCTTTCTTT. Translation: CASSLNGGRDTEAFF.